The 23 T cell receptor beta chains presented below share a single source sample, sequenced in a study of yellow fever vaccine responses in identical twins. MiXCR, applied by TCRdb to the RT-PCR reads, yields one record per CDR3 protein. Among about 11,000 distinct CDR3 sequences listed, under 85% were seen once. The source was T cells from blood (PBMCs), unsorted or a sorted subset (not recorded which), collected before or after yellow fever vaccination (not recorded which). Receptors were obtained from a woman between 18 and 30 years old who received the yellow fever vaccine.

The CDR3 here is CASSFRSGSYIYEQYF. The CDR3 nucleotides read TGTGCCAGCAGTTTCCGTAGCGGGAGTTACATCTACGAGCAGTACTTC. The chain is built from TRBV12-3 or TRBV12-4 and TRBJ2-7, with 9 bases aligning to TRBD2. V trimming: 3 bases; J trimming: 3 bases; junction bases outside the gene matches: 9. The length of the CDR3 is 16 residues.

Only one count was recorded for this clonotype. The chain uses TRBV11-2 and TRBJ2-3; the D is unclear. Germline CDR1 reads SGHAT; CDR2 reads FQNNGV. The V and J ends lost 0 bases and 0 bases respectively, with 10 bases between them. The CDR3 consists of 16 residues. Here the CDR3 reads CASSLDGVGSTDTQYF. In DNA, the CDR3 is TGTGCCAGCAGCTTAGACGGTGTGGGTAGCACAGATACGCAGTATTTT.

This sequence joins TRBV20-1 and TRBJ2-3; unclear D gene. This CDR3 region has 9 residues. Germline values: CDR1 DFQATT, CDR2 SNEGSKA (reference sequence). This CDR3 reads CRAGDTQYF. CDR3 nucleotides: TGCAGAGCTGGAGATACGCAGTATTTT.

This chain joins TRBV13 and TRBJ2-3; no firm D call. The length of the CDR3 is 13 residues. Germline-derived CDR1 and CDR2 are PRHDT and FYEKMQ (reference sequence). Trimming stripped 6 bases from V and 2 bases from J, with 9 bases between. The CDR3 loop reads CASSVHNTDTQYF. CDR3 DNA: TGTGCCAGCAGTGTCCATAACACAGATACGCAGTATTTT.

CDR3 in amino acids: CASTSLAGHYEQYV. The CDR3 coding sequence is TGCGCCAGCACCTCCTTAGCGGGGCATTACGAGCAGTACGTC. This chain links TRBV23-1 with TRBJ2-7; 8 nucleotides align to TRBD2. TRBV23-1 is recorded as an ORF, its role being uncertain. This CDR3 region has 14 residues. After removal of 7 bases from V and 4 bases from J, the junction contained 9 bases not matched to a gene.

This rearrangement joins TRBV7-6 to TRBJ2-7, with TRBD2 matching 11 bases. Looked up from germline, CDR1 is SGHVS and CDR2 is FNYEAQ. The CDR3 is 15 residues long. Losses at the gene ends were 5 bases for V and 2 bases for J; bases not matched to a gene: 5. The CDR3 region is CASSPGTSGTYEQYF. CDR3 in DNA: TGTGCCAGCAGCCCCGGGACTAGCGGTACCTACGAGCAGTACTTC.

This sequence joins TRBV10-3 and TRBJ1-3; D ambiguous. The CDR3 is 12 amino acids. Germline loops: CDR1 ENHRY, CDR2 SYGVKD. Trimming cost V 6 bases and J 7 bases, with 10 bases left between them. This CDR3 is CAIRIRRNTIYF. The CDR3 DNA is TGTGCCATCAGGATACGGAGGAACACCATATATTTT.

This chain joins TRBV5-6 and TRBJ1-4, with 10 positions matching TRBD1. The CDR3 runs 16 residues. Germline CDR1 is SGHDT and CDR2 is YYEEEE. After removal of 4 bases from V and 4 bases from J, the junction contained 7 bases not matched to a gene. The CDR3 DNA reads TGTGCCAGCAGCCACGGGACAGGGGCCAATAATGAAAAACTGTTTTTT. Protein: CASSHGTGANNEKLFF.

V and J are TRBV28 and TRBJ2-2, with D perhaps assigned TRBD1 or TRBD2 (6 bases each). Per germline, CDR1 MDHEN and CDR2 SYDVKM. CDR3 size: 15 residues. V was trimmed by 3 bases and J by 6 bases, leaving 14 bases between them. CDR3 in amino acids: CASSFRAGEAGELFF. CDR3 coding DNA: TGTGCCAGCAGTTTTAGGGCAGGGGAGGCCGGGGAGCTGTTTTTT. Full variable domain (missing parts from reference TRBV28 and TRBJ2-2): DVKVTQSSRYLVKRTGEKVFLECVQDMDHENMFWYRQDPGLGLRLIYFSYDVKMKEKGDIPEGYSVSREKKERFSLILESASTNQTSMYLCASSFRAGEAGELFFGEGSRLTVL.

The V and J genes are TRBV4-1 and TRBJ1-2, with D uncertain. The germline CDR1 and CDR2 sequences are MGHRA and YSYEKL. The CDR3 has 11 amino acids. The V end lost 5 bases, the J end lost 4 bases, and 5 bases lay between the germline ends. The CDR3 region has the DNA TGCGCCAGCAGCAACAGCTATGGCTACACCTTC. It yields the protein CASSNSYGYTF.

The chain employs TRBV4-1 and TRBJ1-1; D unresolved. The germline V gene has CDR1 MGHRA and CDR2 YSYEKL. Trimming cost V 0 bases and J 1 base, with 6 bases left between them. This CDR3 is built from 14 residues. CDR3 protein: CASSQDRRNTEAFF. DNA of the CDR3: TGCGCCAGCAGCCAAGATAGAAGGAACACTGAAGCTTTCTTT.

The chain joins TRBV12-3 or TRBV12-4 to TRBJ2-1, with D uncertain. The CDR3 has 13 residues. Trimming left V 6 bases short and J 8 bases short, with 14 bases between. The CDR3 region has the DNA TGTGCCAGCAGCCCGGTTTTAGGCTATGAGCAGTTCTTC. Its translation: CASSPVLGYEQFF.

The rearrangement uses TRBV5-1 and TRBJ2-7, with D perhaps TRBD1 (6 bases). There are 13 residues in the CDR3. The V end was cut by 5 bases, the J end by 3 bases, with 12 bases between. The germline gives CDR1 SGHRS, CDR2 YFSETQ. CDR3 amino acids: CASREEGGYEQYF. As DNA, the CDR3 is TGCGCCAGCAGAGAGGAAGGGGGCTACGAGCAGTACTTC. Full variable domain (remainder filled in from reference TRBV5-1 and TRBJ2-7): KAGVTQTPRYLIKTRGQQVTLSCSPISGHRSVSWYQQTPGQGLQFLFEYFSETQRNKGNFPGRFSGRQFSNSRSEMNVSTLELGDSALYLCASREEGGYEQYFGPGTRLTVT.

The chain combines TRBV2 with TRBJ1-2; D call uncertain. The ends were cut back, 1 base at V and 1 base at J, with 10 bases in the middle. There are 15 residues in the CDR3. Germline V gene sequence: CDR1 SNHLY, CDR2 FYNNEI. Written as DNA, the CDR3 is TGTGCCAGCAGTGAAGGGGCCTGGGGTAACTATGGCTACACCTTC. Translation: CASSEGAWGNYGYTF.

The chain recombines TRBV18 with TRBJ2-7, with a weak D call TRBD1 (5 bases). From germline, CDR1 is KGHSH and CDR2 LQKENI. The V end lost 3 bases, the J end lost 2 bases, and 11 bases lay between the germline ends. This CDR3 comprises 14 residues. The CDR3: CASSPGPGAYEQYF. In DNA, the CDR3 is TGTGCCAGCTCACCGGGGCCGGGTGCCTACGAGCAGTACTTC.

The chain uses TRBV7-7 and TRBJ2-1; 11 bases are a match to TRBD2. Losses at the gene ends were 2 bases for V and 5 bases for J; bases not matched to a gene: 8. Germline assignment: CDR1 SSHAT and CDR2 FNYEAQ (reference sequence). The CDR3 is 17 amino acids. The CDR3 DNA sequence: TGTGCCAGCAGCTTACGTCCGGGACTAGCGGTTAACAATGAGCAGTTCTTC. Protein product: CASSLRPGLAVNNEQFF.

This clonotype showed up just a few times. The J gene is TRBJ2-7, the V gene TRBV2; D possibly uses TRBD1 or TRBD2 (5 bases each). Germline loops: CDR1 SNHLY, CDR2 FYNNEI. The CDR3 contains 13 residues. Between the trimmed V and J ends, which lost 5 bases and 5 bases, there was a span of 13 bases. CDR3 coding DNA: TGTGCCAGCAGTTTCCGGGACCCTAACGAGCAGTACGTC. This sequence encodes CASSFRDPNEQYV.

The chain couples TRBV19 to TRBJ1-1, with 7 bases lining up with TRBD1. Germline values: CDR1 LNHDA, CDR2 SQIVND (reference sequence). V was clipped by 3 bases and J by 1 base; unmatched bases: 5. This CDR3 comprises 15 residues. CDR3 sequence: CASSIGGTANTEAFF. CDR3 nucleotides: TGTGCCAGTAGTATTGGCGGGACAGCGAACACTGAAGCTTTCTTT.

The genes are TRBV11-2 and TRBJ2-5; 10 nucleotides align to TRBD2. The CDR3 spans 15 residues. With V trimmed by 6 bases and J by 5 bases, 9 bases remained unmatched. The germline gives CDR1 SGHAT, CDR2 FQNNGV. The DNA of the CDR3 is TGTGCCAGCAGTCAAGGACTAGCGGTTCCTGAGACCCAGTACTTC. Its protein is CASSQGLAVPETQYF.

The CDR3 region has the DNA TGTGCCAGCAGTTCGACCTCAGGAGGTCTTTCCTACGAGCAGTACGTC. Translation gives CASSSTSGGLSYEQYV. V and J are TRBV28 and TRBJ2-7; TRBD2 might be the D (5 bases). The length of the CDR3 is 16 residues. CDR1 and CDR2 (germline): MDHEN, SYDVKM. The V gene lost 4 bases and the J gene lost 1 base, with 17 bases spanning the gap.

The chain carries TRBV28 and TRBJ2-5, with TRBD2 matching 8 bases. Germline CDR1 MDHEN, CDR2 SYDVKM. With 10 bases clipped from V and 5 bases from J, the junction kept 6 bases outside the gene matches. The length of the CDR3 is 12 residues. The CDR3 loop reads CAISGGPETQYF. The CDR3 coding sequence is TGTGCCATCTCGGGAGGGCCGGAGACCCAGTACTTC.

The chain combines TRBV13 with TRBJ2-1, with 8 bases matching TRBD2. This CDR3 has 17 amino acids. The germline CDR1 and CDR2 sequences are PRHDT and FYEKMQ (reference sequence). V lost 11 bases to trimming and J lost 0 bases; unmatched junction nucleotides: 15. CDR3 nucleotide sequence: TGTGCCCGCCTCCCCCCCCTACTAGCGGACTCCTACAATGAGCAGTTCTTC. Amino acids: CARLPPLLADSYNEQFF.

The chain combines TRBV29-1 with TRBJ2-2; D gene ambiguous. In germline, CDR1 is SQVTM, CDR2 ANQGSEA. The CDR3 has 13 amino acids. Trimming took off 5 bases at V and 0 bases at J, with 7 bases between the two ends. The CDR3: CSVFATNTGELFF. Written as DNA, the CDR3 is TGCAGCGTTTTTGCAACGAACACCGGGGAGCTGTTTTTT.